Detailed here is one T cell receptor (beta chain). Its cognate antigen has yet to be identified. Nothing much larger sits one base from this clone, and base qualities are not available. The data were taken from a study of T cell responses to AZD1222 COVID-19 vaccine (dated by TCRdb to about 2021). Background for the entire study: TCR sequencing was performed for about 240 trial participants, of whom 207 were given two doses of AZD1222 and around 26 were given two doses of MenACWY control vaccine. Trial participants were enrolled into age subgroups of 18-55, 56-69 and 70-plus years, which contained 148, 28 and 57 TCR-sequenced participants, respectively.

The research as a whole found: In the small 56-69-year group, the increase in depth fell short of significance, most likely because of low power. After two AZD1222 doses, spike-specific TCR breadth and depth were significantly higher than at day 0 and than in MenACWY recipients. Most participants were white British and females outnumbered males, and the authors suggested that clonal diversity may have been underestimated. Conclusions about previously exposed vaccinees are limited because only 5 or 6 AZD1222 recipients were SARS-CoV-2 seropositive at baseline. The vaccine-associated CD4 TCRs covered the entire spike protein, and the dominant responses fell in regions 160-218 and 743-854. No day 14 peak-response samples were available, so repertoires were characterized only after the peak T cell response. Epitopes outside the regions mutated in the B.1.351 and B.1.1.7 variants were reportedly recognized by nearly half of the unique spike-specific TCRs.

The CDR3 regions of human TCRbeta chains were subjected to immunosequencing. The original pipeline was this. TCRs in the repertoires were matched against a reference library of SARS-CoV-2-specific TCRs that had been generated with the MIRA antigen-specificity platform. Breadth meant the fraction of unique TCRs that were SARS-CoV-2-associated, whereas depth meant the fraction of total T cells that were SARS-CoV-2-associated. Using the MIRA data, each spike-specific TCR was mapped to the spike region that the TCR reacts to and placed in a CD4 or CD8 class. Log10-transformed breadth and depth values were compared by one-way ANOVA with Sidak's multiple comparisons tests. Not all clones reach the TCRdb copy of this immuneACCESS table, which keeps in-frame sequences only. Checked studies attribute under half of the gap to unresolved V genes and leave the rest unexplained. V and J calls plus clone size are reproduced from that table; the DNA served to infer D and trimming. This sample lists 120,000 or so clones; about 92% were detected once. Of the sample, nearly 4.5% falls within the top ten clones.

Taken from cysteine to phenylalanine, the CDR3 has 15 residues. Only the CDR3 portion is preserved as DNA: 45 bases, with reading frame beginning at the first base. V has 3 bases trimmed and J has 7 bases trimmed; junction bases matching no gene number 5. CDR1 LNHDA and CDR2 SQIVND are derived from the germline V gene (reference sequence). The time point tag for this specimen amounts to: baseline before first vaccination. The treatment or condition label for this specimen denotes: meningococcal conjugate vaccine given as trial control. Vaccinee samples were obtained from the UK trials COV001 and COV002, which included a single-blind randomized controlled phase 2/3 trial of AZD1222 (ChAdOx1 nCoV-19) in healthy adults. Trial participant PBMC samples were collected at day 0 and day 28 after the second dose for TCRbeta chain sequencing.

This clonotype was obtained from an adult in good health. The input for sequencing was peripheral blood, taken on day 0 of MenACWY control vaccination. The chain is made from TRBV19 and TRBJ2-1; the junction holds 11 bases that match TRBD2. Here is the DNA: TGTGCCAGTAGTATTTTAGCGGGAGGGGGTAATGAGCAGTTCTTC. This translates into CASSILAGGGNEQFF.